These T cell receptor beta chains were read from a single sample in a study of blood T cell repertoires in COVID-19. Generated by immunoSEQ multiplex PCR, the TCRdb table keeps only in-frame clones and is missing some. Here the sample spans under 300,000 clones, about nine tenths being singletons. Sequenced sample: PBMCs or T cells enriched from blood (not recorded which). These receptors originate from a woman aged 40 to 49 who had recovered from COVID-19. Each CDR3 is given with its conserved first and last residue. D genes are given only for firm matches. Clone size appears in some rows only: once, few, many, or a class for an expanded clone.

abundance	len	v_gene	j_gene	d_gene	CDR3nt	CDR3aa
.	15	TRBV19	TRBJ1-3	TRBD1	TGTGCCAGTAGTATGGGACAGATCTCTGGAAACACCATATATTTT	CASSMGQISGNTIYF
.	15	TRBV7-8	TRBJ1-3	.	TGTGCCAGCAGCTTAGCCAGGGTACCTGGAAACACCATATATTTT	CASSLARVPGNTIYF
.	11	TRBV12-5	TRBJ1-1	TRBD1	TGTGCTAGCAGGGGGCCCTTTGAAGCTTTCTTT	CASRGPFEAFF
.	15	TRBV27	TRBJ1-1	.	TGTGCCAGCAGTTTTCGTCGGCAGGTCGGCACTGAAGCTTTCTTT	CASSFRRQVGTEAFF
once	18	TRBV4-2	TRBJ2-1	TRBD2	TGTGCCAGCAGCCAAGATCGCAGCAGGACTAGTCCGTACAATGAGCAGTTCTTC	CASSQDRSRTSPYNEQFF
.	16	TRBV7-8	TRBJ2-7	TRBD2	TGTGCCAGCAGCTTATTGATCGGGAGGAGGTTAGACGAGCAGTACTTC	CASSLLIGRRLDEQYF
.	13	TRBV15	TRBJ1-1	.	TGTGCCACCAGCACTGAAGGACTTTTAGGAGCTTTCTTT	CATSTEGLLGAFF
.	13	TRBV5-1	TRBJ2-2	.	TGCGCCAGCAGACCCAGGGTCACCGGGGAGCTGTTTTTT	CASRPRVTGELFF
few	12	TRBV25-1	TRBJ1-2	TRBD1	TGTGCCAGCGGGCGAGACAGGGACGGCTACACCTTC	CASGRDRDGYTF
once	18	TRBV28	TRBJ2-7	TRBD1	TGTGCCAGCAGCGCTGGTCACTCTCGAGGGGACAGGGACAACGAGCAGTACTTC	CASSAGHSRGDRDNEQYF
.	15	TRBV6-5	TRBJ1-5	TRBD1	TGTGCCAGCAGGGGACAGGCTGGGGGCAATCAGCCCCAGCATTTT	CASRGQAGGNQPQHF
.	16	TRBV19	TRBJ1-1	.	TGTGCCAGTAGTATTCAGGGTTTGCGGCTGAGGACTGAAGCTTTCTTT	CASSIQGLRLRTEAFF
.	12	TRBV29-1	TRBJ2-7	.	TGCAGCGTTGCTGGGGGCAGCTACGAGCAGTACTTC	CSVAGGSYEQYF
.	13	TRBV9	TRBJ1-3	TRBD1	TGTGCCAGCAGTACAGGGGAGGGAAACACCATATATTTT	CASSTGEGNTIYF
.	16	TRBV5-1	TRBJ2-3	TRBD1	TGCGCCAGCACCAGTGGGCCGGGACAGAACACAGATACGCAGTATTTT	CASTSGPGQNTDTQYF
.	15	TRBV19	TRBJ1-2	.	TGTGCCAGTAGTTACCAGGGGCAGGCCCTCTATGGCTACACCTTC	CASSYQGQALYGYTF
once	14	TRBV2	TRBJ1-2	TRBD1	TGTGCCAGCAGCGAGGACAGGGTCTACTATGGCTACACCTTC	CASSEDRVYYGYTF
.	15	TRBV19	TRBJ1-1	.	TGTGCCAGTAGTATAACGGTCCCATCAAACACTGAAGCTTTCTTT	CASSITVPSNTEAFF
once	13	TRBV10-3	TRBJ2-4	TRBD2	TGTGCCATCAGTCCTGGGGGGGAAAACATTCAGTACTTC	CAISPGGENIQYF
few	16	TRBV18	TRBJ1-2	TRBD1	TGTGCCAGCTCACCACCGCCGGCAGGGGGCGACTATGGCTACACCTTC	CASSPPPAGGDYGYTF
.	13	TRBV19	TRBJ1-2	.	TGTGCCAGTAGTATAGGAACCCAGCGTGGCTACACCTTC	CASSIGTQRGYTF
.	15	TRBV5-4	TRBJ1-2	.	TGTGCCAGCAGCGGAGGCCCGGAACCGACCTATGGCTACACCTTC	CASSGGPEPTYGYTF
.	14	TRBV2	TRBJ1-2	.	TGTGCCAGCAGTGTGGACGGGGGGAGCTATGGCTACACCTTC	CASSVDGGSYGYTF
.	13	TRBV5-5	TRBJ2-1	.	TGTGCCAGCAGCCCGAACGGGTTAAATGAGCAGTTCTTC	CASSPNGLNEQFF
.	15	TRBV30	TRBJ2-2	TRBD1	TGTGCCTGGAGGGACAGGGGGCTCGGCACCGGGGAGCTGTTTTTT	CAWRDRGLGTGELFF
.	14	TRBV3-1/TRBV3-2	TRBJ1-4	.	TGTGCCAGCAGCCCGCCGGGACTAGGAGAAAAACTGTTTTTT	CASSPPGLGEKLFF
.	15	TRBV5-1	TRBJ2-7	TRBD2	TGCGCCAGCAGCTTCCAGCGGGGGGGCTCCTACGAGCAGTACTTC	CASSFQRGGSYEQYF
.	13	TRBV30	TRBJ1-2	.	TGTGCCTGGATGGGAGGTTTCGCCTATGGCTACACCTTC	CAWMGGFAYGYTF
.	15	TRBV7-9	TRBJ2-5	TRBD1	TGTGCCAGCAGCACCTACAGGGGCCTACAAGAGACCCAGTACTTC	CASSTYRGLQETQYF
.	14	TRBV5-1	TRBJ1-5	TRBD1	TGCGCCAGCAGCTTGGACAGGGGGGATCAGCCCCAGCATTTT	CASSLDRGDQPQHF
.	18	TRBV30	TRBJ1-6	TRBD1	TGTGCCTGGAGTGTACCCGGGACAGGGGATTTTATGGGTTCACCCCTCCACTTT	CAWSVPGTGDFMGSPLHF
.	12	TRBV12-3/TRBV12-4	TRBJ1-3	.	TGTGCCAGCAGTCGACAGTTAACCACCATATATTTT	CASSRQLTTIYF
.	17	TRBV5-1	TRBJ2-6	.	TGCGCCAGCAGCCTGATACCTAGGGGCTCTGGGGCCAACGTCCTGACTTTC	CASSLIPRGSGANVLTF
once	15	TRBV9	TRBJ2-1	.	TGTGCCAGCAGCGTAGCCAGCGGGTACTACAATGAGCAGTTCTTC	CASSVASGYYNEQFF
.	17	TRBV4-2	TRBJ2-1	TRBD1	TGTGCCAGCAGCCAAGATCCCGACAGGGGCGCCTACAATGAGCAGTTCTTC	CASSQDPDRGAYNEQFF
.	15	TRBV6-5	TRBJ1-2	.	TGTGCCAGCAGGCGGACAGCCTGGGAAGACTATGGCTACACCTTC	CASRRTAWEDYGYTF
.	17	TRBV10-1	TRBJ1-1	TRBD1	TGCGCCAGCAGTGAGTCGTTAGACAGGGGGTCTGGCACTGAAGCTTTCTTT	CASSESLDRGSGTEAFF
.	15	TRBV7-9	TRBJ2-1	TRBD1	TGTGCCAGCAGACCCGGGACAGCCCCCTACAATGAGCAGTTCTTC	CASRPGTAPYNEQFF
.	16	TRBV4-1	TRBJ1-2	TRBD1	TGCGCCAGCAGCCAGCGAGAGGGACAGGGTCGCTATGGCTACACCTTC	CASSQREGQGRYGYTF
.	15	TRBV5-1	TRBJ2-1	TRBD1	TGCGCCAGCAGCGAGGGACAGGGTTTTATCGATGAGCAGTTCTTC	CASSEGQGFIDEQFF
.	16	TRBV29-1	TRBJ2-3	TRBD2	TGCAGCGTTGAAGGGTGGAGCGGGGGGAGCACAGATACGCAGTATTTT	CSVEGWSGGSTDTQYF
.	15	TRBV24-1	TRBJ2-3	TRBD2	TGTGCCACCAGTGACCCGGGGGGGCGGACAGATACGCAGTATTTT	CATSDPGGRTDTQYF